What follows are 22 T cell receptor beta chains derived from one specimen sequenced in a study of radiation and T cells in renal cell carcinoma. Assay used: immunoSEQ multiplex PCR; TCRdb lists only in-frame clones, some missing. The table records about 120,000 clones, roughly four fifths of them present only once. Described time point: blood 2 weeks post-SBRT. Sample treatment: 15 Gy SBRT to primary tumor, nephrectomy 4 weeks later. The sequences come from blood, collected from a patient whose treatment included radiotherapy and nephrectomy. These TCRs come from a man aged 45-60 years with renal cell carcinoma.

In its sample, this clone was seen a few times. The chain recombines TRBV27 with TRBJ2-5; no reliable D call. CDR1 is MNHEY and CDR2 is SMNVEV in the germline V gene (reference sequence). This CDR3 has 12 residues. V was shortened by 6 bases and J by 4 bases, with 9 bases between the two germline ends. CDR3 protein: CASRKDLETQYF. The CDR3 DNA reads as TGTGCCAGCAGAAAGGATCTAGAGACCCAGTACTTC.

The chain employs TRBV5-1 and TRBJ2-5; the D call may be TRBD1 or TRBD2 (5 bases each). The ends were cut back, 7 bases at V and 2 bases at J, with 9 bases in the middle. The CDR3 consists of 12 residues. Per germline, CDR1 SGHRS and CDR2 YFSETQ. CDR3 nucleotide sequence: TGCGCCAGCGGGACCGAACAAGAGACCCAGTACTTC. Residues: CASGTEQETQYF.

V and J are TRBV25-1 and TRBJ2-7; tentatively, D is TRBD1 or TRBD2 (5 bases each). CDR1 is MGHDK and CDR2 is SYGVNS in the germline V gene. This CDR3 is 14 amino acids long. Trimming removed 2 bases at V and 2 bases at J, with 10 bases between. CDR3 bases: TGTGCCAGCAGTGAACCGGGACGAACCTACGAGCAGTACTTC. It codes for CASSEPGRTYEQYF.

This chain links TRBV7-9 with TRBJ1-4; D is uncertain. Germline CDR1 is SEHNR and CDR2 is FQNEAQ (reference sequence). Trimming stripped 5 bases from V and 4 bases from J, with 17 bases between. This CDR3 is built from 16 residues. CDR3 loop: CASSPSVPLLNEKLFF. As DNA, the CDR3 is TGTGCCAGCAGCCCCTCCGTGCCCCTTCTTAATGAAAAACTGTTTTTT.

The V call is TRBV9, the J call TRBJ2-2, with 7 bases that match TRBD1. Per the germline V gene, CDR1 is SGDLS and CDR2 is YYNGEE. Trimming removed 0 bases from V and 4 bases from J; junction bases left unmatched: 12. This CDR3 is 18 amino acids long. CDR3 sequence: CASSVDPATGRRTGELFF. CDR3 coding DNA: TGTGCCAGCAGCGTAGACCCGGCGACAGGGAGACGCACCGGGGAGCTGTTTTTT.

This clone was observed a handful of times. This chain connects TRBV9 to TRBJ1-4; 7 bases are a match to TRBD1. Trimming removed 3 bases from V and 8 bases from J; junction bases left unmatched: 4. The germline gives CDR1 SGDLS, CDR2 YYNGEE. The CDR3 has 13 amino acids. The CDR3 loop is CASSGLTGEKLFF. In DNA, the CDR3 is TGTGCCAGCAGCGGATTGACAGGGGAAAAACTGTTTTTT. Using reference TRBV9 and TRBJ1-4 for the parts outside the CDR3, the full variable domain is DSGVTQTPKHLITATGQRVTLRCSPRSGDLSVYWYQQSLDQGLQFLIQYYNGEERAKGNILERFSAQQFPDLHSELNLSSLELGDSALYFCASSGLTGEKLFFGSGTQLSVL.

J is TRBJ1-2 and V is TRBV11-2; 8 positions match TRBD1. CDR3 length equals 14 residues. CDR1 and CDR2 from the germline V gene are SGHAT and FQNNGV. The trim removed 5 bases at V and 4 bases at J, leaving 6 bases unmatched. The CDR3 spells CASSTSGQAYGYTF. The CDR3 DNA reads TGTGCCAGCAGCACATCGGGACAGGCCTATGGCTACACCTTC.

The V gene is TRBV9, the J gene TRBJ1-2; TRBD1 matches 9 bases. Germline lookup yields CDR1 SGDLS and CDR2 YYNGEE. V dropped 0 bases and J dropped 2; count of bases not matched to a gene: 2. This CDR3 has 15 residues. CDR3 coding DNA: TGTGCCAGCAGCGTAGGACAGGGGGGGAACTATGGCTACACCTTC. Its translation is CASSVGQGGNYGYTF.

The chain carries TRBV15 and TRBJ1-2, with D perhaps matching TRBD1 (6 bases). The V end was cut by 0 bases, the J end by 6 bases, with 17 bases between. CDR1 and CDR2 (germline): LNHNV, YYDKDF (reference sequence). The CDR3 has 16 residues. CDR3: CATSRDSRGRVDGYTF. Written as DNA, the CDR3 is TGTGCCACCAGCAGAGATAGCCGGGGGCGAGTTGATGGCTACACCTTC.

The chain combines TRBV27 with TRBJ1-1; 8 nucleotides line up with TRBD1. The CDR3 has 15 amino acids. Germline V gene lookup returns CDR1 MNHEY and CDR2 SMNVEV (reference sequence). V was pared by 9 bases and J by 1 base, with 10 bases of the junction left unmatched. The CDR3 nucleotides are TGTGCCAGTCCGCCAGGGGGCATTGAGAACACTGAAGCTTTCTTT. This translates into CASPPGGIENTEAFF.

CDR3 DNA sequence: TGTGCCATCAGTGCCAGGAACGAGGGCTTCTCTGGGGCCAACGTCCTGACTTTC. Its translation: CAISARNEGFSGANVLTF. The V gene is TRBV10-3, the J gene TRBJ2-6, with D possibly being TRBD2 (5 bases). In germline, CDR1 is ENHRY, CDR2 SYGVKD. The CDR3 has 18 residues. Deletions cut 4 bases from V and 0 bases from J, with 16 bases between.

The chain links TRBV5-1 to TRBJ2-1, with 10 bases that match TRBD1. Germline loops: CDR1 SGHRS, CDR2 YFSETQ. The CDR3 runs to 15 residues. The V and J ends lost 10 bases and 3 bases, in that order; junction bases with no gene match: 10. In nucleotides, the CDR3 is TGCGCCTCGCGCGGAAGGGACAGGGGCTACAATGAGCAGTTCTTC. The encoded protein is CASRGRDRGYNEQFF.

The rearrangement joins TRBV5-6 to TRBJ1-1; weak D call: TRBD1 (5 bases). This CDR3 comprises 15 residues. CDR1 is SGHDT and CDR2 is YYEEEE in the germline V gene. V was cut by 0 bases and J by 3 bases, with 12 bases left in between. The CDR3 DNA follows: TGTGCCAGCAGCTTGGACGGGACGGATGACACTGAAGCTTTCTTT. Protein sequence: CASSLDGTDDTEAFF.

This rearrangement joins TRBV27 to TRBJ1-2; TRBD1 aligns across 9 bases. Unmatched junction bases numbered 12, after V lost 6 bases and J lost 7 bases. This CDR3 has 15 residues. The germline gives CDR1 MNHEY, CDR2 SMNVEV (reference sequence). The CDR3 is CASRDAGTGPIGYTF. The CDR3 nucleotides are TGTGCCAGCAGAGATGCCGGGACAGGGCCCATTGGCTACACCTTC.

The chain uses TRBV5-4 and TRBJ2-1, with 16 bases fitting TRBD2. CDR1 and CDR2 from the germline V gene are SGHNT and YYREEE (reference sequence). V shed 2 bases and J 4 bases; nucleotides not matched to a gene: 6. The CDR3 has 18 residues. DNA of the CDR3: TGTGCCAGCAGCTTCTCGGGACTAGCGGGAGGGTTATACAATGAGCAGTTCTTC. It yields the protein CASSFSGLAGGLYNEQFF.

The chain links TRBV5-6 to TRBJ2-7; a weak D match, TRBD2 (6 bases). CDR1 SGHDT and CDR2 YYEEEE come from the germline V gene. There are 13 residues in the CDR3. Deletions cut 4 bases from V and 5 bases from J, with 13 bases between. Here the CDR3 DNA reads TGTGCCAGCAGCAAATCCTGGGGGGACGAGCAGTACTTC. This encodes CASSKSWGDEQYF.

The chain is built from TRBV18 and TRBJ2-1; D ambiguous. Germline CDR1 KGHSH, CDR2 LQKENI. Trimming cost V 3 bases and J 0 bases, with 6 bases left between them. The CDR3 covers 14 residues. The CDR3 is CASSPESSYNEQFF. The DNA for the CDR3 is TGTGCCAGCTCACCGGAAAGCTCCTACAATGAGCAGTTCTTC.

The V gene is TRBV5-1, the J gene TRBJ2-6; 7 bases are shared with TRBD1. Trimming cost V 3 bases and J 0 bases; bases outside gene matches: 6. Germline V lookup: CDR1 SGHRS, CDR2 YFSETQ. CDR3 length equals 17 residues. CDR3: CASSSPQGSSGANVLTF. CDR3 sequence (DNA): TGCGCCAGCAGCTCGCCACAGGGGAGCTCTGGGGCCAACGTCCTGACTTTC.

CDR3 in amino acids: CASSLRESNYGYTF. The CDR3, as DNA: TGTGCCAGCAGCTTACGGGAGTCTAACTATGGCTACACCTTC. The chain has TRBV7-9 and TRBJ1-2; D call uncertain. Germline CDR1 reads SEHNR; CDR2 reads FQNEAQ (reference sequence). The CDR3 loop spans 14 amino acids. V was cut by 2 bases and J by 0 bases, with 7 bases left in between.

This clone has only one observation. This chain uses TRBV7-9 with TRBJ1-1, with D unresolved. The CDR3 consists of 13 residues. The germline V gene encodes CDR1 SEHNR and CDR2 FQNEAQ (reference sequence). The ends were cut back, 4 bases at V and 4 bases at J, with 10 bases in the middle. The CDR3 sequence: CASSYTGVTEAFF. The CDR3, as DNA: TGTGCCAGCAGCTATACCGGGGTCACTGAAGCTTTCTTT. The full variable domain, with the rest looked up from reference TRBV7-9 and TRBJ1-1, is DTGVSQNPRHKITKRGQNVTFRCDPISEHNRLYWYRQTLGQGPEFLTYFQNEAQLEKSRLLSDRFSAERPKGSFSTLEIQRTEQGDSAMYLCASSYTGVTEAFFGQGTRLTVV.

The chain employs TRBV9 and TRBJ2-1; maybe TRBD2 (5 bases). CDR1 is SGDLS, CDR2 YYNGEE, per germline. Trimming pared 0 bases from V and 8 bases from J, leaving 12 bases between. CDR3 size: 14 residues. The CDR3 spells CASSVGTLGDEQFF. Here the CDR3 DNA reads TGTGCCAGCAGCGTAGGGACCCTCGGGGATGAGCAGTTCTTC.

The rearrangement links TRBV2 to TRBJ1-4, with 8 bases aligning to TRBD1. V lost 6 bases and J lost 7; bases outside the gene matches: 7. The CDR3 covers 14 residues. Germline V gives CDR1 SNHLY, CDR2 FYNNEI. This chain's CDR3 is CASSRQGQGEKLFF. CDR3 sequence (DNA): TGTGCCAGCAGCAGACAGGGGCAGGGTGAAAAACTGTTTTTT.